This T cell receptor beta chain was sequenced for a study of shared clonotypes between healthy human individuals. On this clone itself: Its cognate antigen is unknown. The same CDR3 also results from other DNA sequences found in this sample.

General study findings and limits: A few donors had 4% to 5% of their naive CD4 clonotypes in common.

Method: immunoSEQ multiplex PCR; TCRdb's copy keeps in-frame clones and lacks some. The sample lists fewer than 2.5 million clones; approximately 94% were seen once. Germline V gene sequence: CDR1 MNHNS, CDR2 SASEGT. The CDR3 sequence is 16 residues long. Trimming cost V 4 bases and J 0 bases, with 12 bases left between them. The sequenced material came from naive CD4+ T cells from PBMCs. The subset is: CD45RA+ positively selected. V and J are TRBV6-1 and TRBJ2-2; D is unresolved. The clonotype comes from a man between 18 and 29 years old in good health. Some clones in this sample may be carry-over from other donors' samples. CDR3 in amino acids: CASSGQWGSNTGELFF. The CDR3 DNA reads as TGTGCCAGCAGTGGGCAGTGGGGATCGAACACCGGGGAGCTGTTTTTT.